Following are 24 T cell receptor beta chains from one sample sequenced in a study of blood T cell repertoires in COVID-19. Measured with immunoSEQ multiplex PCR; TCRdb has only the in-frame clones, and not every one. The table records approximately 84,000 clones, 85% to 90% of them present only once. Material: peripheral blood. The receptors derive from a human donor with active COVID-19. The donor label of this sample is uncertain.

V gene TRBV6-5 combines with J gene TRBJ2-1, with 9 positions matching TRBD1. After removal of 10 bases from V and 7 bases from J, the junction contained 14 bases not matched to a gene. CDR3 length: 15 amino acids. Germline V gene lookup returns CDR1 MNHEY and CDR2 SVGAGI. The CDR3 region is CATKRYRGLKNEQFF. The DNA of the CDR3 is TGTGCCACCAAACGGTACAGGGGGCTTAAGAATGAGCAGTTCTTC.

This chain joins TRBV2 and TRBJ1-3; D perhaps matches TRBD1 (6 bases). V dropped 6 bases and J dropped 0 bases, with 12 bases sitting between them. This CDR3 contains 15 residues. Germline CDR1 is SNHLY and CDR2 is FYNNEI. The CDR3 coding sequence is TGTGCCAGCAGGACGGACAGAGTCTCTGGAAACACCATATATTTT. This gives the protein CASRTDRVSGNTIYF.

V and J are TRBV11-2 and TRBJ1-6; possibly TRBD1 for D (5 bases). This CDR3 is built from 16 residues. Trimming cost V 1 base and J 6 bases, with 13 bases left between them. The V gene's germline CDR1 is SGHAT and CDR2 FQNNGV. The CDR3 DNA sequence: TGTGCCAGCAGCTTAGTGAGACCGGGGGGTAATTCACCCCTCCACTTT. Its translation is CASSLVRPGGNSPLHF.

This chain connects TRBV28 to TRBJ2-2; tentatively, D is TRBD1 (5 bases). Trimming took off 4 bases at V and 6 bases at J, with 9 bases between the two ends. The CDR3 totals 13 residues. Germline V lookup: CDR1 MDHEN, CDR2 SYDVKM. CDR3 in amino acids: CASSSPGPGELFF. CDR3 nucleotide sequence: TGTGCCAGCAGTTCCCCAGGGCCCGGGGAGCTGTTTTTT.

The chain has TRBV7-2 and TRBJ1-2; D is perhaps TRBD1 (5 bases). CDR1 is SGHTA and CDR2 is FQGNSA in the germline V gene. Trimming removed 1 base from V and 8 bases from J, with 17 bases in between. CDR3 length equals 15 residues. The CDR3 DNA reads TGTGCCAGCAGCTTAGTTCACGGGGCGGCGGGGGGCTACACCTTC. It is translated as CASSLVHGAAGGYTF. Full variable domain (missing parts from reference TRBV7-2 and TRBJ1-2): GAGVSQSPSNKVTEKGKDVELRCDPISGHTALYWYRQSLGQGLEFLIYFQGNSAPDKSGLPSDRFSAERTGGSVSTLTIQRTQQEDSAVYLCASSLVHGAAGGYTFGSGTRLTVV.

J is TRBJ2-5 and V is TRBV28; 12 nucleotides line up with TRBD1. There are 15 residues in the CDR3. CDR1 is MDHEN and CDR2 is SYDVKM in the germline V gene. After removal of 5 bases from V and 4 bases from J, the junction contained 5 bases not matched to a gene. The CDR3 reads CASSKGQGAGETQYF. The DNA of the CDR3 is TGTGCCAGCAGTAAGGGACAGGGGGCTGGAGAGACCCAGTACTTC. Based on the CDR3 plus reference TRBV28 and TRBJ2-5, the full variable domain is DVKVTQSSRYLVKRTGEKVFLECVQDMDHENMFWYRQDPGLGLRLIYFSYDVKMKEKGDIPEGYSVSREKKERFSLILESASTNQTSMYLCASSKGQGAGETQYFGPGTRLLVL.

The chain is built from TRBV5-1 and TRBJ2-7; tentative D call: TRBD2 (7 bases). Germline assignment: CDR1 SGHRS and CDR2 YFSETQ. Trimming stripped 0 bases from V and 6 bases from J, with 19 bases between. The CDR3 spans 16 residues. CDR3 DNA sequence: TGCGCCAGCAGCTTGGGGGGGGGCCCCCTTGGCGGCGAGCAGTACTTC. Amino acids: CASSLGGGPLGGEQYF.

This chain uses TRBV11-3 with TRBJ2-2; 8 bases align to TRBD2. Germline trimming cut 4 bases from V and 3 bases from J; bases unmatched to any gene: 7. Per the germline V gene, CDR1 is SGHNT and CDR2 is YENEEA. CDR3 length: 16 residues. The CDR3 is CASSSKSGGYTGELFF. The CDR3, as DNA: TGTGCCAGCAGCTCCAAGAGCGGGGGCTACACCGGGGAGCTGTTTTTT. The entire variable domain, with the rest obtained from reference TRBV11-3 and TRBJ2-2, is as follows: EAGVVQSPRYKIIEKKQPVAFWCNPISGHNTLYWYLQNLGQGPELLIRYENEEAVDDSQLPKDRFSAERLKGVDSTLKIQPAELGDSAVYLCASSSKSGGYTGELFFGEGSRLTVL.

In regard to this clone: A junction end diverges from the germline sequence, so it may reflect a read error. The chain carries TRBV5-1 and TRBJ2-1, with 10 bases matching TRBD2. This CDR3 contains 19 residues. Germline loops: CDR1 SGHRS, CDR2 YFSETQ. In nucleotides, the CDR3 is TGCGCCAGCAACTTGGGGCTACTAGCGGGGAGGGAACGGTACAATGAGCAGTTCTTC. This encodes CASNLGLLAGRERYNEQFF.

The chain carries TRBV18 and TRBJ1-6; D unresolved. Germline CDR1 and CDR2: KGHSH and LQKENI. V was trimmed by 3 bases and J by 6 bases, leaving 12 bases between them. This CDR3 region has 15 residues. In DNA, the CDR3 is TGTGCCAGCTCACCCCGGCTGGAGGGTAATTCACCCCTCCACTTT. Amino acid sequence: CASSPRLEGNSPLHF. The full variable domain, rest sourced from reference TRBV18 and TRBJ1-6, is NAGVMQNPRHLVRRRGQEARLRCSPMKGHSHVYWYRQLPEEGLKFMVYLQKENIIDESGMPKERFSAEFPKEGPSILRIQQVVRGDSAAYFCASSPRLEGNSPLHFGNGTRLTVT.

This sequence joins TRBV7-8 and TRBJ1-1, with D maybe TRBD1 (6 bases). This CDR3 contains 14 residues. V was pared by 1 base and J by 4 bases, with 10 bases between. The V gene's germline CDR1 is SGHVS and CDR2 FQNEAQ. This CDR3 reads CASSLEGRGTEAFF. The CDR3 bases are TGTGCCAGCAGCTTAGAGGGCAGGGGCACTGAAGCTTTCTTT.

The chain uses TRBV4-3 and TRBJ2-3; D is possibly TRBD2 (5 bases). This CDR3 is built from 14 residues. CDR1 and CDR2 from the germline V gene are LGHNA and YSLEER. The germline V and J ends were trimmed by 6 bases and 1 base, with 11 bases remaining between them. CDR3 in amino acids: CASRLEGGTDTQYF. CDR3 bases: TGCGCCAGCAGACTAGAAGGAGGCACAGATACGCAGTATTTT.

This rearrangement joins TRBV5-6 to TRBJ2-5; 8 nucleotides agree with TRBD1. The length of the CDR3 is 16 residues. The trim removed 1 base at V and 2 bases at J, leaving 7 bases unmatched. The germline V gene has CDR1 SGHDT and CDR2 YYEEEE. This chain's CDR3 is CASSLNPTGVQETQYF. The CDR3, as DNA: TGTGCCAGCAGCTTGAATCCGACAGGGGTTCAAGAGACCCAGTACTTC. Using reference TRBV5-6 and TRBJ2-5 for the parts outside the CDR3, the full variable domain is DAGVTQSPTHLIKTRGQQVTLRCSPKSGHDTVSWYQQALGQGPQFIFQYYEEEERQRGNFPDRFSGHQFPNYSSELNVNALLLGDSALYLCASSLNPTGVQETQYFGPGTRLLVL.

This clone turned up a few times. The chain couples TRBV7-2 to TRBJ2-5; tentative D call: TRBD1 (6 bases). The CDR3 sequence is 16 residues long. The germline V gene has CDR1 SGHTA and CDR2 FQGNSA. Trimming left V 5 bases short and J 4 bases short, with 20 bases between. CDR3 in DNA: TGTGCCAGCAGCGGGCCTGGCGACAGGAATCGAGAGACCCAGTACTTC. It codes for CASSGPGDRNRETQYF.

The chain has TRBV11-2 and TRBJ2-1; 9 nucleotides line up with TRBD2. In germline, CDR1 is SGHAT, CDR2 FQNNGV. After removal of 1 base from V and 7 bases from J, the junction contained 5 bases not matched to a gene. This CDR3 spans 15 amino acids. CDR3 DNA: TGTGCCAGCAGCTTAGGGCGGGGGGGCCTAAATGAGCAGTTCTTC. The encoded protein is CASSLGRGGLNEQFF. Full variable domain (remainder filled in from reference TRBV11-2 and TRBJ2-1): EAGVAQSPRYKIIEKRQSVAFWCNPISGHATLYWYQQILGQGPKLLIQFQNNGVVDDSQLPKDRFSAERLKGVDSTLKIQPAKLEDSAVYLCASSLGRGGLNEQFFGPGTRLTVL.

The gene calls are TRBV18 and TRBJ1-4; 7 bases fit TRBD1. CDR1 and CDR2 from the germline V gene are KGHSH and LQKENI. J gave up 7 bases and V 5 bases, and 7 bases lay outside the gene matches. The CDR3 runs 14 residues. This CDR3 is CASSEGQSGEKLFF. CDR3 nucleotide sequence: TGTGCCAGCTCAGAGGGACAGTCTGGTGAAAAACTGTTTTTT. Full variable domain (remainder filled in from reference TRBV18 and TRBJ1-4): NAGVMQNPRHLVRRRGQEARLRCSPMKGHSHVYWYRQLPEEGLKFMVYLQKENIIDESGMPKERFSAEFPKEGPSILRIQQVVRGDSAAYFCASSEGQSGEKLFFGSGTQLSVL.

The rearrangement links TRBV28 to TRBJ1-5; 7 bases agree with TRBD1. Germline V gene sequence: CDR1 MDHEN, CDR2 SYDVKM. This CDR3 has 15 amino acids. Trimming removed 6 bases from V and 3 bases from J; junction bases left unmatched: 8. The CDR3 DNA is TGTGCCAGCAGACCTACGACAGGGTTCAATCAGCCCCAGCATTTT. Its protein is CASRPTTGFNQPQHF.

This clone was recorded once. This chain joins TRBV29-1 and TRBJ2-7; D may be TRBD2 (5 bases). The CDR3 has 14 residues. Germline V CDR1 and CDR2: SQVTM, ANQGSEA. Trimming pared 4 bases from V and 0 bases from J, leaving 13 bases between. Written as DNA, the CDR3 is TGCAGCGTTGGAGGCGTCAGCGGCTCCTACGAGCAGTACTTC. Protein product: CSVGGVSGSYEQYF.

This clone was recorded once. The J gene is TRBJ2-1, the V gene TRBV6-1, with a possible D match to TRBD1 (5 bases). This CDR3 is built from 16 residues. V lost 4 bases and J lost 0, with 13 bases in between. CDR1 and CDR2 from the germline V gene are MNHNS and SASEGT. CDR3 coding DNA: TGTGCCAGCAGTGGCAGACAGCGTAGCTCCTACAATGAGCAGTTCTTC. This codes for CASSGRQRSSYNEQFF.

This clone was seen once. This chain uses TRBV23-1 with TRBJ2-2, with TRBD1 matching over 9 bases. TRBV23-1 is an open reading frame whose function is uncertain. V gave up 2 bases and J gave up 1 base; unmatched junction bases: 8. The CDR3 covers 18 residues. CDR3 sequence reads: CASSQPPTGGQNTGELFF. DNA for the CDR3: TGCGCCAGCAGTCAACCCCCAACAGGGGGCCAGAACACCGGGGAGCTGTTTTTT.

This chain joins TRBV2 and TRBJ2-7; 10 bases fit TRBD1. The trim removed 6 bases at V and 6 bases at J, leaving 8 bases unmatched. The CDR3 totals 14 residues. CDR1 and CDR2 from the germline V gene are SNHLY and FYNNEI. CDR3 loop: CASSWGQGRPEQYF. The CDR3 region has the DNA TGTGCCAGCAGCTGGGGACAGGGGCGCCCCGAGCAGTACTTC.

The chain recombines TRBV6-2 or TRBV6-3 with TRBJ1-4, with D unclear. CDR1 is MNHEY and CDR2 is SVGEGT in the germline V gene. V was cut by 0 bases and J by 9 bases, with 11 bases left in between. This CDR3 contains 14 residues. The chain's CDR3 is CASSYSRQQKKLFF. The CDR3 DNA reads TGTGCCAGCAGTTACTCCCGACAACAAAAAAAACTGTTTTTT.

This clone was seen only once. The chain carries TRBV30 and TRBJ1-4; the match to TRBD1 covers 10 bases. CDR3 length: 14 amino acids. V lost 4 bases, J lost 6 bases, and 5 bases stayed unmatched. CDR1 is GTSNPN, CDR2 SVGIG, per germline (reference sequence). CDR3 in DNA: TGTGCCTGGACCGAGACAGGGGGCCATGAAAAACTGTTTTTT. It specifies CAWTETGGHEKLFF. The full variable domain, rest sourced from reference TRBV30 and TRBJ1-4, is SQTIHQWPATLVQPVGSPLSLECTVEGTSNPNLYWYRQAAGRGLQLLFYSVGIGQISSEVPQNLSASRPQDRQFILSSKKLLLSDSGFYLCAWTETGGHEKLFFGSGTQLSVL.

CDR3 residues: CASSLVGLASNEQFF. The CDR3 bases are TGTGCCAGCAGTTTGGTCGGACTAGCGAGCAATGAGCAGTTCTTC. The genes are TRBV28 and TRBJ2-1; TRBD2 agrees at 9 bases. V shed 3 bases, J shed 6 bases, and the junction held 6 bases outside the gene matches. The CDR3 has 15 residues. CDR1 is MDHEN and CDR2 is SYDVKM in the germline V gene. Together with reference TRBV28 and TRBJ2-1, the CDR3 gives the full variable domain: DVKVTQSSRYLVKRTGEKVFLECVQDMDHENMFWYRQDPGLGLRLIYFSYDVKMKEKGDIPEGYSVSREKKERFSLILESASTNQTSMYLCASSLVGLASNEQFFGPGTRLTVL.